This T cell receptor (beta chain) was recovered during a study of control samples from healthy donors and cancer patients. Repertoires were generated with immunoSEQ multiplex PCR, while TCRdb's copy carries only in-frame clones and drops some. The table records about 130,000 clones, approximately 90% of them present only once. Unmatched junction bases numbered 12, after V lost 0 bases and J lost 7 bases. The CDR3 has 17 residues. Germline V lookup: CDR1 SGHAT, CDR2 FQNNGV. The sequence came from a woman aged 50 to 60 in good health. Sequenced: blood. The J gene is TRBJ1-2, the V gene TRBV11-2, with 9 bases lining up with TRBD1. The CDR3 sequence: CASSLEPRDRDMGGYTF. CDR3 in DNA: TGTGCCAGCAGCTTAGAGCCCAGGGACAGGGACATGGGTGGCTACACCTTC.